A selection of T cell receptor beta chains follows, all from one sample in a study of TIL therapy for anti-PD-1-resistant metastatic lung cancer. Data came from immunoSEQ multiplex PCR; TCRdb stores just in-frame clones and leaves some out. The data hold under 60,000 clones, with 86% observed a single time. Sequencing used blood, obtained at baseline. The receptor set was obtained from a person aged 25 to 85 with non-small cell lung cancer. Both conserved end residues are trimmed from each CDR3.

TRBJ1-5 | TRBV15 | ATSREQGAQPQH
TRBJ2-2 | TRBV10-3 | AISETGGLNTGELF
TRBJ2-3 | TRBV7-8 | ASSLVLAGGFIGTDTQY
TRBJ2-2 | TRBV7-9 | ASSLVGGSTGELF
TRBJ2-7 | TRBV6-2/TRBV6-3 | ASSYQGSSYEQY
TRBJ2-7 | TRBV28 | ASSLIPASGRAHEQY
TRBJ2-3 | TRBV7-8 | ASNRGTDTQY
TRBJ1-5 | TRBV6-5 | ASSYTGGSQPQH
TRBJ2-1 | TRBV6-2/TRBV6-3 | ASSGTSGSSEQF
TRBJ2-7 | TRBV18 | ASSSNGQGSYEQY
TRBJ2-1 | TRBV6-5 | ATTPGGKYNEQF
TRBJ2-3 | TRBV24-1 | ATSDQGLAGEWGTQY
TRBJ1-4 | TRBV24-1 | ATSDPGATNEKLF
TRBJ1-4 | TRBV6-6 | ASSPGQGAGWEKLF
TRBJ1-4 | TRBV7-9 | ASSLGLTGKSNEKLF
TRBJ2-1 | TRBV6-5 | ASSYPGGGSYNEQF
TRBJ2-3 | TRBV2 | ASSPLGPDTQY
TRBJ2-1 | TRBV15 | ATSRYRDYNEQF
TRBJ1-1 | TRBV7-8 | ASSSGQGFTEAF
TRBJ2-5 | TRBV6-5 | ASSYSPVEETQY
TRBJ2-7 | TRBV7-6 | ASSIPGQGEQY
TRBJ1-1 | TRBV6-2/TRBV6-3 | ASSYTRGWDFEAF
TRBJ2-3 | TRBV6-1 | ASSEGLGNEDTQY
TRBJ1-6 | TRBV11-3 | ASSLDLNSACENPHSPLH
TRBJ1-1 | TRBV4-3 | ASSQVASLEAF
TRBJ2-7 | TRBV6-5 | ASAIAGGHYEQY
TRBJ1-3 | TRBV29-1 | SVEDSYSGNTIY
TRBJ2-2 | TRBV2 | ASRARPASGRELF
TRBJ1-5 | TRBV3-1/TRBV3-2 | ASSQDQGRNQPQH
TRBJ1-6 | TRBV6-5 | ASGDRVGSPLH
TRBJ1-1 | TRBV9 | ASSVGLEDTEAF
TRBJ1-1 | TRBV19 | ASSIAMGGTEAF
TRBJ2-7 | TRBV25-1 | ASRDRDNNEQY
TRBJ2-1 | TRBV18 | ASSPRLNEQF
TRBJ2-1 | TRBV9 | ASSVGTGGYNEQF
TRBJ1-1 | TRBV15 | ATSREIGDTEAF
TRBJ2-2 | TRBV3-1/TRBV3-2 | ASQGTANTGELF
TRBJ2-1 | TRBV27 | ASSWRGHNEQF
TRBJ2-2 | TRBV28 | ASSSTGENTGELF
TRBJ2-1 | TRBV28 | ASTPNRVRGQF
TRBJ2-2 | TRBV10-3 | AISVGVTGELF
TRBJ2-7 | TRBV24-1 | ATSAVTGGDYEQY
TRBJ2-1 | TRBV4-3 | ASSQERIGLAGGRTYNEQF
TRBJ2-7 | TRBV6-2/TRBV6-3 | ASSYRDEQY
TRBJ2-7 | TRBV11-1 | ASRHSGPPYEQY
TRBJ1-2 | TRBV7-8 | ASSSGQGVYGYT
TRBJ1-4 | TRBV28 | ASRDTTNEKLF
TRBJ1-1 | TRBV28 | ASSPGTGAFMNTEAF
TRBJ2-7 | TRBV7-2 | ASRQGGGGEQY
TRBJ2-1 | TRBV11-3 | ASSPDSSYNEQF
TRBJ2-7 | TRBV6-5 | ASIGGRKGGEQY
TRBJ1-5 | TRBV3-1/TRBV3-2 | ASRQDLINQPQH